Sequencing of this T cell receptor beta chain was carried out in a study of OX40 agonist ivuxolimab in advanced cancers. Study summary: Participants could have had prior anti-PD-1, anti-PD-L1 or anti-CTLA-4 therapy, and approximately 37% had some. Study observations and caveats: Nonresponders, in some cases, also had low normalized T-cell clonal expansion. The average count of expanded clones was higher among CD8+ T cells than among CD4+.

Some clones are missing from TCRdb's copy, which holds only in-frame ones; the method was immunoSEQ multiplex PCR. Here the sample spans about 82,000 clones, 75% to 90% being singletons. Notes on this clone: Antigen: not known.

Source: CD4+ or CD8+ T cells sorted from blood, taken in a trial of the OX40 agonist ivuxolimab. The TCR sequence derives from an adult with an advanced solid tumor such as melanoma, head and neck, liver or kidney cancer.

The CDR3 DNA sequence: TGTGCCAGCAGCTTAAGGGGACAGGGCACAGATACGCAGTATTTT. Its protein is CASSLRGQGTDTQYF. The chain combines TRBV7-3 with TRBJ2-3; 8 bases fit TRBD1. Germline CDR1 is SGHTA and CDR2 is FQGTGA. The CDR3 is made up of 15 amino acids. V trimming: 1 base; J trimming: 1 base; junction bases outside the gene matches: 1.